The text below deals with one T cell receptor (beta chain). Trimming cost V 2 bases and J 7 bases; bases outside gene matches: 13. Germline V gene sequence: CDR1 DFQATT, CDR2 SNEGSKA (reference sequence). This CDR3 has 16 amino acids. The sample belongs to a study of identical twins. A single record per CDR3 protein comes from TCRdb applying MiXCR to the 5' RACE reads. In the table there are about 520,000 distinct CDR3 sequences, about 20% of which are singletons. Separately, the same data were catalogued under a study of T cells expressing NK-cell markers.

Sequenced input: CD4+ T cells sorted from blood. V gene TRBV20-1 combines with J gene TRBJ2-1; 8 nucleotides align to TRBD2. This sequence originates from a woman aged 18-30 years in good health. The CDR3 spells CSARTLGTSPANEQFF. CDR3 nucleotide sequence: TGCAGTGCTAGAACCCTCGGGACTAGTCCCGCGAATGAGCAGTTCTTC.